This TCR beta chain was found in a study of beta chain features in type 1 diabetes. As to this clone: One end of the junction does not line up with germline, which may come from a read error.

The authors reverse transcribed all of the isolated RNA, so sequencing captured expressed TCRB transcripts. Clones were sequenced by immunoSEQ multiplex PCR, and TCRdb holds only the in-frame ones, with some missing. The sample records fewer than 900,000 clones, 17% being singletons. This CDR3 has 13 residues. The germline CDR1 and CDR2 sequences are SEHNR and FQNEAQ (reference sequence). Sequences were obtained from naive CD4+ T cells from blood. The V call is TRBV7-9, the J call TRBJ1-3; no clear D. The receptor was derived from a young woman in good health. The CDR3 loop is CASRRISGNTIYF. The CDR3 coding sequence is TGTGCCAGCAGGAGAATCTCTGGGAACACCATATATTTT.